This TCR beta chain was sequenced for a study of T cells after yellow fever vaccination. Study outcomes and limitations: A small share of clonotypes appeared in both CD4 and CD8 compartments. Subsequent booster samples again held most clones from primary vaccination (nearly 98% CD4, roughly 90% CD8).

This clonotype has more than one count but fewer than ten. Its antigen is currently unknown. CDR3 length: 14 amino acids. CDR1 and CDR2 (germline): SGHTA, FQGNSA. V lost 0 bases, J lost 6 bases, and 12 bases lay in between. For TCR, cDNA came from 5'RACE template switching, which added a universal primer site and UMIs. Each CDR3 protein is one row after TCRdb ran MiXCR on the 5' RACE reads. The profile shows 500,000 to 700,000 distinct CDR3 sequences, 15% to 20% of them singletons. The sequence was obtained from a man younger than 45 who received the YFV17D yellow fever vaccine. This rearrangement joins TRBV7-2 to TRBJ2-7; tentatively, D is TRBD2 (6 bases). Source: PBMCs, taken 15 days after the yellow fever booster vaccination. The DNA for the CDR3 is TGTGCCAGCAGCTTAGCGGAGGGTCTAGTCGAGCAGTACTTC. It yields the protein CASSLAEGLVEQYF.